Sequencing of this T cell receptor beta chain was carried out in a study of blood T cell repertoires in COVID-19. Assay: immunoSEQ multiplex PCR; the TCRdb copy retains only in-frame clones and omits some. This table has 130,000 to 150,000 clones, less than 80% appearing once. Sequenced: peripheral blood. The sequence was obtained from a man in his 60s with acute or convalescent COVID-19.

The CDR3 loop reads CARLGGALIEAYEQYF. The CDR3 nucleotides read TGTGCCCGCCTAGGGGGCGCGCTGATTGAGGCCTACGAGCAGTACTTC. The chain recombines TRBV25-1 with TRBJ2-7, with TRBD1 identical over 7 bases. Trimming at V came to 11 bases and at J to 2 bases, leaving 18 bases not matched to a gene. The V gene's germline CDR1 is MGHDK and CDR2 SYGVNS. This CDR3 region has 16 residues.